This entry describes one T cell receptor (beta chain). Its specificity is unknown. Using immunoSEQ multiplex PCR, the repertoire was profiled, and TCRdb retains in-frame clones only, with some absent. Altogether around 120,000 clones are present, roughly 93% being singletons, with the ten largest covering around 0.12%. The data belong to a study of graft-versus-host responses after intestinal transplantation. Across the study: Recipients were given multivisceral, liver-intestinal, or isolated intestinal transplants. Uniformly, recipients were administered anti-thymocyte globulin induction with subsequent tacrolimus and steroids for around 3 years. Regarding the study as a whole: Individuals who had graft-donor T cell macrochimerism had allografts that showed high graft-versus-host to host-versus-graft clonal ratios. Recipient marrow held GvH clones, some first seen in ileum or blood.

CDR1 is SEHNR and CDR2 is FQNEAQ in the germline V gene (reference sequence). The CDR3 extends over 15 amino acids. With 4 bases removed from V and 8 bases from J, the gap between germline ends came to 18 bases. The chain recombines TRBV7-9 with TRBJ2-1, with D perhaps assigned TRBD1 or TRBD2 (5 bases each). The sequencing used unstimulated CD4+ T cells sorted from spleen or lymph node cells, collected before intestinal transplant. The TCR sequence derives from a human donor who received an intestinal transplant. The CDR3 here is CASSSSKVWGYEQFF. As DNA, the CDR3 is TGTGCCAGCAGCTCATCCAAGGTCTGGGGGTATGAGCAGTTCTTC.